A single sample is the source of the 2 T cell receptor beta chains below, sequenced in a study of cytomegalovirus exposure and HLA in healthy donors. Researchers ran the PCR with 60 Vbeta and 13 Jbeta primers. Sequenced by immunoSEQ multiplex PCR; TCRdb stores in-frame clones only, minus some. This repertoire shows some 130,000 clones, about four fifths found once; its top ten account for about 2%. The specimen was PBMCs. These receptors all stem from a man aged 18 to 29 in good health and CMV-seronegative.

This rearrangement joins TRBV10-3 to TRBJ2-3, with D tentatively TRBD2 (7 bases). CDR3 size: 16 residues. The V end was cut by 4 bases, the J end by 0 bases, with 14 bases between. Per the germline V gene, CDR1 is ENHRY and CDR2 is SYGVKD. The CDR3 DNA follows: TGTGCCATCAGTGGCGAACAGGGAGGGAGCACAGATACGCAGTATTTT. Translation gives CAISGEQGGSTDTQYF.

This CDR3 is CASSQEEQGGDEQFF. CDR3 bases: TGCGCCAGCAGCCAAGAGGAACAAGGGGGCGATGAGCAGTTCTTC. V and J are TRBV4-1 and TRBJ2-1; 7 bases are a match to TRBD1. V lost 0 bases to trimming and J lost 8 bases; unmatched junction nucleotides: 7. The germline V gene has CDR1 MGHRA and CDR2 YSYEKL. The CDR3 sequence is 15 residues long.